This TCR beta chain stems from a study of blood T cells in healthy people across ages. A second about 7 to 12 cycle PCR used barcoded and J-beta primers. TCRdb called the 5' RACE reads again in MiXCR, with one record for every CDR3 protein. The table shows roughly 720,000 distinct CDR3 sequences, with roughly 50% occurring only once. CDR1 KGHSH and CDR2 LQKENI come from the germline V gene. The CDR3 has 15 amino acids. V was cut by 1 base and J by 7 bases, with 14 bases left in between. This clonotype has more than one count but fewer than ten. The rearrangement uses TRBV18 and TRBJ2-1; D not certain. The specimen was blood. This TCR was sampled from a man older than 75 in good health. CDR3 loop: CASSPQARHGNEQFF. The CDR3 coding sequence is TGTGCCAGCTCACCACAGGCTAGACATGGGAATGAGCAGTTCTTC.